This TCR beta chain was sequenced for a study of control samples from healthy donors and cancer patients. A note on this clone: A read error is possible here, since a much larger clone lies one base away. The sample has other DNA sequences that encode this CDR3 too.

Clones were sequenced by immunoSEQ multiplex PCR, and TCRdb holds only the in-frame ones, with some missing. The sample includes tens of thousands of clones, around 75% of them seen just once. CDR1 is SNHLY, CDR2 FYNNEI, per germline. The CDR3 runs 15 residues. The V gene end was trimmed by 7 bases and the J gene end by 1 base; junction bases not matched to a gene: 6. The chain links TRBV2 to TRBJ2-5; 10 nucleotides align to TRBD2. The specimen sequenced was formalin-fixed, paraffin-embedded tissue. The source is a male donor with melanoma. CDR3 amino acids: CASKSGRVSQETQYF. For the CDR3, the DNA is TGTGCCAGCAAAAGCGGGAGGGTAAGCCAAGAGACCCAGTACTTC.